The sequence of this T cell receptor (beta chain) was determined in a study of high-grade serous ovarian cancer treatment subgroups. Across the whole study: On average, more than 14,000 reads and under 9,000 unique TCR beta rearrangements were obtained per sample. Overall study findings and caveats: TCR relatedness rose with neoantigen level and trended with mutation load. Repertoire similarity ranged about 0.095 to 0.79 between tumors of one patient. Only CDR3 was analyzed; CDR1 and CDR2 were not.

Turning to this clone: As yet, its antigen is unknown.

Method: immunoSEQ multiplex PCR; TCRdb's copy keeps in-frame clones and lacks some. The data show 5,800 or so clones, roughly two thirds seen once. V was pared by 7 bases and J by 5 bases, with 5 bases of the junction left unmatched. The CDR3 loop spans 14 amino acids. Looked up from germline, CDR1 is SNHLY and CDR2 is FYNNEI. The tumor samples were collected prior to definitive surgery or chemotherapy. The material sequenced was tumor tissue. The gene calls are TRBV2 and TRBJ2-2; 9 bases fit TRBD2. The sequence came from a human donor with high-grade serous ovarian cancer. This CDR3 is CASTSSGGTGELFF. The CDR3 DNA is TGTGCCAGCACTTCCAGCGGGGGGACCGGGGAGCTGTTTTTT. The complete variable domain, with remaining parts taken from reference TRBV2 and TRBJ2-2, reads EPEVTQTPSHQVTQMGQEVILRCVPISNHLYFYWYRQILGQKVEFLVSFYNNEISEKSEIFDDQFSVERPDGSNFTLKIRSTKLEDSAMYFCASTSSGGTGELFFGEGSRLTVL.